Detailed here is one T cell receptor beta chain. TCRdb's copy holds only in-frame clones and misses some; the assay was immunoSEQ multiplex PCR. This repertoire shows approximately 98,000 clones, approximately 96% found once; its top ten account for 0.67%. The record originates from a study of cytomegalovirus exposure and HLA in healthy donors. Germline V CDR1 and CDR2: SGHDN, FVKESK. The germline V and J ends were trimmed by 4 bases and 8 bases, with 11 bases remaining between them. CDR3 size: 13 residues. Sequencing input: PBMCs. The V gene is TRBV14, the J gene TRBJ2-2; D might be TRBD2 (5 bases). The clonotype originates from a young woman in good health and CMV-seronegative. This CDR3 is CASSPWELGELFF. The CDR3 DNA reads TGTGCCAGCAGCCCCTGGGAGTTAGGGGAGCTGTTTTTT. The full variable domain, with the rest looked up from reference TRBV14 and TRBJ2-2, is EAGVTQFPSHSVIEKGQTVTLRCDPISGHDNLYWYRRVMGKEIKFLLHFVKESKQDESGMPNNRFLAERTGGTYSTLKVQPAELEDSGVYFCASSPWELGELFFGEGSRLTVL.